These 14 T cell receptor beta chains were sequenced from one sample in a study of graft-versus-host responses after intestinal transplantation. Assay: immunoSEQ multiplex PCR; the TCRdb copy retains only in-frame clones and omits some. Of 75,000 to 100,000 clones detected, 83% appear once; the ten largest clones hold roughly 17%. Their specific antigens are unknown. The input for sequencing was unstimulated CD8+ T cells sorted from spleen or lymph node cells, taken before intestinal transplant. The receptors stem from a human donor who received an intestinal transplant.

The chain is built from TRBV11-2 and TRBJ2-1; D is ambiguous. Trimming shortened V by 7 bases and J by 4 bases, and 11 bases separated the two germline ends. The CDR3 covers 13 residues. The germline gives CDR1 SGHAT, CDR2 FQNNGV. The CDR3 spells CASTPSLYNEQFF. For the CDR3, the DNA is TGTGCCAGCACCCCTTCCTTGTACAATGAGCAGTTCTTC.

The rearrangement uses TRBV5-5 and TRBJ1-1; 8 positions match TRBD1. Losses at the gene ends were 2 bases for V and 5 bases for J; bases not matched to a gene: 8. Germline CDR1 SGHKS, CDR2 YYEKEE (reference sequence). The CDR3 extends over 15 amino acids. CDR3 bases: TGTGCCAGCAGCTTACAGGGGGTTTCCAGAACTGAAGCTTTCTTT. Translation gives CASSLQGVSRTEAFF.

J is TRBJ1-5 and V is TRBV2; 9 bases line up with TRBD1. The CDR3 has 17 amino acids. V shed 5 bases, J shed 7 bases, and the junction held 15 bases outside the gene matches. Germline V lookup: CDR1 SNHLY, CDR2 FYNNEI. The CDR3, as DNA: TGTGCCAGCAGTCTACCAAGACAGGGGGGTAGTTCCCAGCCCCAGCATTTT. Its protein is CASSLPRQGGSSQPQHF.

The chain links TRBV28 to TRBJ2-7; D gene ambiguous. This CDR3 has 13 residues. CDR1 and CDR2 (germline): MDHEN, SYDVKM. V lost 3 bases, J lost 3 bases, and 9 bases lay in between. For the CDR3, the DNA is TGTGCCAGCAGTTTCCGTTTAGGCTACGAGCAGTACTTC. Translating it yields CASSFRLGYEQYF.

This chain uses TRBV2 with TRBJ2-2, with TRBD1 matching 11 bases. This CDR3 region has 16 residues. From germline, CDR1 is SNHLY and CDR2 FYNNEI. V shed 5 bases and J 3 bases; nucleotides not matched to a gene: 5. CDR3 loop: CASSRRGQGDTGELFF. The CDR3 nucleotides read TGTGCCAGCAGTCGGAGGGGACAGGGGGACACCGGGGAGCTGTTTTTT. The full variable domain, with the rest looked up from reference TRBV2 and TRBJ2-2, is EPEVTQTPSHQVTQMGQEVILRCVPISNHLYFYWYRQILGQKVEFLVSFYNNEISEKSEIFDDQFSVERPDGSNFTLKIRSTKLEDSAMYFCASSRRGQGDTGELFFGEGSRLTVL.

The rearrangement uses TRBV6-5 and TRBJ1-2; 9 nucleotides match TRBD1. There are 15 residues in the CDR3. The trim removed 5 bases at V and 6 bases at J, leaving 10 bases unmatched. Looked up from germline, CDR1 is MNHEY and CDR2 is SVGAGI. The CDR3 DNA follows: TGTGCCAGCAGTAACGTGTGGGACAGGGAGGATGGCTACACCTTC. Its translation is CASSNVWDREDGYTF.

This CDR3 is CASSLAGSEQFF. CDR3 nucleotide sequence: TGCGCCAGCAGCTTGGCCGGGAGCGAGCAGTTCTTC. The chain combines TRBV5-1 with TRBJ2-1; D possibly corresponds to TRBD2 (6 bases). CDR1 SGHRS and CDR2 YFSETQ come from the germline V gene. This CDR3 contains 12 residues. Between the trimmed V and J ends, which lost 0 bases and 10 bases, there was a span of 8 bases.

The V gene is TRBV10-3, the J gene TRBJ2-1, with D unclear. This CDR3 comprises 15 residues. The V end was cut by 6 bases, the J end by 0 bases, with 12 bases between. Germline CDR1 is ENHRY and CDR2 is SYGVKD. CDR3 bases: TGTGCCATCAGCAGACCCGAGCTCTCCTACAATGAGCAGTTCTTC. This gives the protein CAISRPELSYNEQFF.

The CDR3 is CASSQEAGSYNSPLHF. The CDR3 bases are TGTGCCAGCAGCCAAGAGGCGGGCTCCTATAATTCACCCCTCCACTTT. The rearrangement joins TRBV4-2 to TRBJ1-6; D gene unclear. The CDR3 contains 16 residues. CDR1 LGHNA and CDR2 YNFKEQ come from the germline V gene. Trimming took off 0 bases at V and 0 bases at J, with 6 bases between the two ends.

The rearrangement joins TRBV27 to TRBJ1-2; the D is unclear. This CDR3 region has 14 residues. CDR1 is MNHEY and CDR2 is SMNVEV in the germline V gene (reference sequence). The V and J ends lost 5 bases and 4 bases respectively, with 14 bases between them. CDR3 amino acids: CASSPGVLSYGYTF. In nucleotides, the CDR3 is TGTGCCAGCAGTCCCGGCGTCCTGAGCTATGGCTACACCTTC.

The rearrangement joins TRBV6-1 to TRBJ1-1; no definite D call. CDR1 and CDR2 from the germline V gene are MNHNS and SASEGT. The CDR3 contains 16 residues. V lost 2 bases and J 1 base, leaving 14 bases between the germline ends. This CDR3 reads CASSEFGRVPNTEAFF. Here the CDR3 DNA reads TGTGCCAGCAGTGAATTTGGGAGGGTCCCGAACACTGAAGCTTTCTTT.

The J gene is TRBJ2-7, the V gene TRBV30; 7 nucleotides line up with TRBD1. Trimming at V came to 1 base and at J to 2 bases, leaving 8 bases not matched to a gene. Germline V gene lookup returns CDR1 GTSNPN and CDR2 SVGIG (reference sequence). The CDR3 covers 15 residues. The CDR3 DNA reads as TGTGCCTGGAGTGGGGCGACAAGGGGGCCCTACGAGCAGTACTTC. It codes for CAWSGATRGPYEQYF. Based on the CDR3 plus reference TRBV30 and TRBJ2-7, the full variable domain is SQTIHQWPATLVQPVGSPLSLECTVEGTSNPNLYWYRQAAGRGLQLLFYSVGIGQISSEVPQNLSASRPQDRQFILSSKKLLLSDSGFYLCAWSGATRGPYEQYFGPGTRLTVT.

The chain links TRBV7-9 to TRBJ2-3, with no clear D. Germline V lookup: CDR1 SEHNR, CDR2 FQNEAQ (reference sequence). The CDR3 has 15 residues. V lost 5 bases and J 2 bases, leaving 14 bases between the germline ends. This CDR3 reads CASSPPTSHTDTQYF. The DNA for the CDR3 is TGTGCCAGCAGCCCCCCGACAAGCCACACAGATACGCAGTATTTT.

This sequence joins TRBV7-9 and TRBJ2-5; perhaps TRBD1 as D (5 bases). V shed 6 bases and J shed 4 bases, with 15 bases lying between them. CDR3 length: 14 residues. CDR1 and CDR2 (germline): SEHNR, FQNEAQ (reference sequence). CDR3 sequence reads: CASSWGLRRETQYF. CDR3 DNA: TGTGCCAGCAGTTGGGGCCTTCGGAGAGAGACCCAGTACTTC.